Listed here is a single T cell receptor beta chain. Original handling: Scientists estimated how many nucleated cells there were by amplifying reference gene primers. Libraries were prepared by immunoSEQ multiplex PCR; TCRdb keeps only in-frame clonotypes and omits some of them. The V and J calls and clone size come from that table; D and trimming were worked out from the DNA. The profile covers under 300,000 clones, with over 80% appearing a single time and around 5.2% taken by the ten largest. The data were obtained in a study of blood T cell repertoires in COVID-19. Study background: Samples representing acute and convalescent COVID-19 were sourced from the United States, Italy and Spain. T cells, B-cell-depleted T cells, or PBMCs provided the cDNA or gDNA that served as material.

Per germline, CDR1 KGHDR and CDR2 SFDVKD. Germline trimming cut 4 bases from V and 1 base from J; bases unmatched to any gene: 19. The CDR3 has 20 amino acids. The TCR sequence derives from a human donor in a cohort sampled during active COVID-19. This chain connects TRBV24-1 to TRBJ2-7; 9 bases match TRBD1. The material sequenced was peripheral blood. The CDR3 DNA sequence: TGTGCCACCAGTGACCCCATCCCGGGACAGGGATATGTGGGATCCTACGAGCAGTACTTC. Amino acid sequence: CATSDPIPGQGYVGSYEQYF.